This T cell receptor beta chain came from a study of cytomegalovirus exposure and HLA in healthy donors. Points on this clone: Its antigen is unidentified.

With 60 Vbeta and 13 Jbeta primers, the PCR was carried out. The protocol was immunoSEQ multiplex PCR, while the TCRdb copy is restricted to in-frame clones and leaves out a portion. The table shows fewer than 140,000 clones, with over 75% occurring only once. V dropped 3 bases and J dropped 4 bases, with 18 bases sitting between them. CDR3 size: 16 residues. From germline, CDR1 is SGHVS and CDR2 FQNEAQ. Points from the study as a whole: When analyzed later, the rates of TCR association showed variation by HLA locus, with DRB1 the most and HLA-C the fewest.

V usage is TRBV7-8 and J usage is TRBJ1-2, with D tentatively TRBD1 (5 bases). This receptor was taken from a man aged 55-75 years in good health and CMV-seronegative. Sequenced sample: PBMCs. CDR3: CASSLNRIAPGYGYTF. The CDR3, as DNA: TGTGCCAGCAGCTTGAACAGGATAGCACCAGGCTATGGCTACACCTTC.